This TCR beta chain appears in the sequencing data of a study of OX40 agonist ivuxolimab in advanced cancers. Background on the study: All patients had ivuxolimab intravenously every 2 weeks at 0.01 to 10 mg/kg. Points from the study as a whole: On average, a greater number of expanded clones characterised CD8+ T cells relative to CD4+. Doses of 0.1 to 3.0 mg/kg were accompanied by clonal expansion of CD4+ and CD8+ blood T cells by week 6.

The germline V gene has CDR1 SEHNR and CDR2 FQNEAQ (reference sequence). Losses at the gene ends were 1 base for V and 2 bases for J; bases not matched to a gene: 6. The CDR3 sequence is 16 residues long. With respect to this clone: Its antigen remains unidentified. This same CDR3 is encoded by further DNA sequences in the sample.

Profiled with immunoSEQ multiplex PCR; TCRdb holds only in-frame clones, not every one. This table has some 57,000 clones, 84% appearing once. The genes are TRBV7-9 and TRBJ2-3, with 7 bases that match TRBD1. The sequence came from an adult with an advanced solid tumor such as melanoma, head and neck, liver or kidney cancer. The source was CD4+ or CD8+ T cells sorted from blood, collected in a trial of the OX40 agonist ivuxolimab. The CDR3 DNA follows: TGTGCCAGCAGCTTAGGATCAGGGGGATTCACAGATACGCAGTATTTT. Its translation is CASSLGSGGFTDTQYF.